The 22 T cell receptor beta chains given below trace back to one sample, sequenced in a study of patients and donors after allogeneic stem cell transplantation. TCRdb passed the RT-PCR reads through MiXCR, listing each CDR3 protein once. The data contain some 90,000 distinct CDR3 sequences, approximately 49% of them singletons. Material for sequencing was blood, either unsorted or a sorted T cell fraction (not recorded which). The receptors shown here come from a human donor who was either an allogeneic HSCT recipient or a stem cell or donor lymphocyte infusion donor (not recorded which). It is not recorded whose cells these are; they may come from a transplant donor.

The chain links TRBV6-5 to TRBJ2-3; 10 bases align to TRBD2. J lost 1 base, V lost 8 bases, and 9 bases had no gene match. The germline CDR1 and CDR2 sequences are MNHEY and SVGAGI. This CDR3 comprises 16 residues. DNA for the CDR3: TGTGCCAGCGCCGCCCTACTAGCGGGACGCACAGATACGCAGTATTTT. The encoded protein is CASAALLAGRTDTQYF.

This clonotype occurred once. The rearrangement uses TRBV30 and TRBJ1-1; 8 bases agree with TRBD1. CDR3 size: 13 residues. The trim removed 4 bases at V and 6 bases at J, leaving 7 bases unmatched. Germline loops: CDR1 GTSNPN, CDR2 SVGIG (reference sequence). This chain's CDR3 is CAWTLDRGPEAFF. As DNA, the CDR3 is TGTGCCTGGACTCTCGACAGGGGCCCTGAAGCTTTCTTT.

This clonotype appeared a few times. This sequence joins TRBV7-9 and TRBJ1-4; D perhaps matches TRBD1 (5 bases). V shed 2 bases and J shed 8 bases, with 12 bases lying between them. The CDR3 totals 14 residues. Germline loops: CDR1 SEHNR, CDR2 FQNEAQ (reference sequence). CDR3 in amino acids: CASSLSQGGEKLFF. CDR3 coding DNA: TGTGCCAGCAGCTTAAGCCAGGGAGGCGAAAAACTGTTTTTT.

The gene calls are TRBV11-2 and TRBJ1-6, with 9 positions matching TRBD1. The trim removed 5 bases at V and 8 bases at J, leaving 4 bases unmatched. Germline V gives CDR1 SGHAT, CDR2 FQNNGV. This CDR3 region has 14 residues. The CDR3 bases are TGTGCCAGCAGCCCCCGGACAGGGGATTCACCCCTCCACTTT. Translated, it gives CASSPRTGDSPLHF.

The CDR3 loop reads CSAMTGNTEAFF. DNA for the CDR3: TGCAGCGCCATGACAGGGAACACTGAAGCTTTCTTT. The chain joins TRBV29-1 to TRBJ1-1, with TRBD1 as a possible D gene (6 bases). This CDR3 is built from 12 residues. With 7 bases removed from V and 1 base from J, the gap between germline ends came to 10 bases. The germline V gene has CDR1 SQVTM and CDR2 ANQGSEA.

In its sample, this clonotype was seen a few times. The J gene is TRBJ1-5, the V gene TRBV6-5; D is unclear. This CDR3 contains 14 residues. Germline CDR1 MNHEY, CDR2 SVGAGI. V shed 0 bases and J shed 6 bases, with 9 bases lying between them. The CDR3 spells CASSYSRWLQPQHF. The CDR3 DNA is TGTGCCAGCAGTTACTCGAGGTGGCTTCAGCCCCAGCATTTT.

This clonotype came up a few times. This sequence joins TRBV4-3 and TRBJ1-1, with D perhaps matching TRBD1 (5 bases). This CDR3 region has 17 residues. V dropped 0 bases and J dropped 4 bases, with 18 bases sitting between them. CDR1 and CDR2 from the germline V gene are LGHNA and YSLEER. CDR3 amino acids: CASSQEVLAGYSTEAFF. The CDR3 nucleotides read TGCGCCAGCAGCCAAGAAGTGTTGGCAGGGTACAGCACTGAAGCTTTCTTT.

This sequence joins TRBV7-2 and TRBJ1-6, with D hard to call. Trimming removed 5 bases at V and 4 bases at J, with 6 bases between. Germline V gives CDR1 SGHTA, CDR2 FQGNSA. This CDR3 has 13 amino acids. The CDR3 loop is CASSRRYNSPLHF. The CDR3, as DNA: TGTGCCAGCAGCCGACGGTATAATTCACCCCTCCACTTT. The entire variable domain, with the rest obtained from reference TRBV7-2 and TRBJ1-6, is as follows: GAGVSQSPSNKVTEKGKDVELRCDPISGHTALYWYRQSLGQGLEFLIYFQGNSAPDKSGLPSDRFSAERTGGSVSTLTIQRTQQEDSAVYLCASSRRYNSPLHFGNGTRLTVT.

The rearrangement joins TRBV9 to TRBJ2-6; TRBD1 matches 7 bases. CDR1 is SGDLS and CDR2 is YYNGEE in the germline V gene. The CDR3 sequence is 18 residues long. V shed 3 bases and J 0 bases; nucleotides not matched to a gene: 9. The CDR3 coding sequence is TGTGCCAGCAGCGCCCGGGACAGATACTCCTCTGGGGCCAACGTCCTGACTTTC. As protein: CASSARDRYSSGANVLTF. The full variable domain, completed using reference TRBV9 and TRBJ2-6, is DSGVTQTPKHLITATGQRVTLRCSPRSGDLSVYWYQQSLDQGLQFLIQYYNGEERAKGNILERFSAQQFPDLHSELNLSSLELGDSALYFCASSARDRYSSGANVLTFGAGSRLTVL.

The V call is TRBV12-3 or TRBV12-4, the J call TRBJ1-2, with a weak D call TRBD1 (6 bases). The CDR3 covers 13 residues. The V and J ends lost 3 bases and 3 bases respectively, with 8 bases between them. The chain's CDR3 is CASSFTGYYGYTF. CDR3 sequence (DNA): TGTGCCAGCAGTTTTACAGGGTACTATGGCTACACCTTC.

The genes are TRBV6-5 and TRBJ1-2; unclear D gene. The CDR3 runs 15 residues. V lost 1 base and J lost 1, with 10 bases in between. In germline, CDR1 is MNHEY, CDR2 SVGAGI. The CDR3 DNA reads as TGTGCCAGCAGTTACTGGGTCCGGAGTAACTATGGCTACACCTTC. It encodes CASSYWVRSNYGYTF.

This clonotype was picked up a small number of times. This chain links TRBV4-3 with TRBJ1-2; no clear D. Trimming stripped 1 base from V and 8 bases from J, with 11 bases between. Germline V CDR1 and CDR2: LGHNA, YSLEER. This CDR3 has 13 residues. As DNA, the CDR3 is TGCGCCAGCAGCCAAGCGGTAGGGAAAGGCTACACCTTC. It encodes CASSQAVGKGYTF.

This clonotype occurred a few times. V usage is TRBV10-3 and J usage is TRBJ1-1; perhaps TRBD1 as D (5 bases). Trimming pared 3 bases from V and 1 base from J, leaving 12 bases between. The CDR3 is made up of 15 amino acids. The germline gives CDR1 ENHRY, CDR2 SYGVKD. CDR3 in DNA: TGTGCCATCAGTGATTCAGGGAAGGGGAACACTGAAGCTTTCTTT. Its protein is CAISDSGKGNTEAFF.

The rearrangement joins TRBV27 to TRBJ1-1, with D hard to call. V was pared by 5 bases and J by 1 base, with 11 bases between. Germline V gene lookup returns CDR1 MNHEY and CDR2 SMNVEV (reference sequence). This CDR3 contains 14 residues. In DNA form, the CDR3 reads TGTGCCAGCAGTCATCTGACCCCGAACACTGAAGCTTTCTTT. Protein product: CASSHLTPNTEAFF.

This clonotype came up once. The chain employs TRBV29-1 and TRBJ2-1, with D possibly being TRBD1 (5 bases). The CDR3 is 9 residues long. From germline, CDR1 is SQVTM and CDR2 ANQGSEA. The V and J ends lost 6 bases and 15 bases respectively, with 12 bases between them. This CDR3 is CSVSEQGFF. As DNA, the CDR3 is TGCAGCGTCTCCGAGCAGGGGTTCTTC.

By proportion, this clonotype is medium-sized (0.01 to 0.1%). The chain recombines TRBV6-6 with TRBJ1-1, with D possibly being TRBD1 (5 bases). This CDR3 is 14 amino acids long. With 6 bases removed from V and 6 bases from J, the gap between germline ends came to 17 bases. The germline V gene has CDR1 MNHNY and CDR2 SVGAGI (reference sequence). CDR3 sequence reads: CASSPGGSVAEAFF. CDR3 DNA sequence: TGTGCCAGCAGCCCCGGGGGATCAGTAGCTGAAGCTTTCTTT.

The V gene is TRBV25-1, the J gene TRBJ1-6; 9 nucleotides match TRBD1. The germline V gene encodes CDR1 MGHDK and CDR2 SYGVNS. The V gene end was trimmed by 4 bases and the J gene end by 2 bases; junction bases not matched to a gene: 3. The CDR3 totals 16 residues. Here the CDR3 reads CASSGTGEAYNSPLHF. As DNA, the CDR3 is TGTGCCAGCAGTGGGACAGGGGAGGCCTATAATTCACCCCTCCACTTT.

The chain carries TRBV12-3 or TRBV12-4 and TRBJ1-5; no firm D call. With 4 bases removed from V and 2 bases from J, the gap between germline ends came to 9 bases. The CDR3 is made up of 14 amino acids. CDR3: CASSSTAGNQPQHF. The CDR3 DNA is TGTGCCAGCAGTTCCACGGCAGGCAATCAGCCCCAGCATTTT.

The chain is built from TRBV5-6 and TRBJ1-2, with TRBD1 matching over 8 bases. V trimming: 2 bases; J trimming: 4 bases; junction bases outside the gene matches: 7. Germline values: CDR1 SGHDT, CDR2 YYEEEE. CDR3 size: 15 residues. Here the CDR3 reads CASSFLQGAGYGYTF. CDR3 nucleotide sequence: TGTGCCAGCAGCTTTTTGCAGGGGGCTGGCTATGGCTACACCTTC.

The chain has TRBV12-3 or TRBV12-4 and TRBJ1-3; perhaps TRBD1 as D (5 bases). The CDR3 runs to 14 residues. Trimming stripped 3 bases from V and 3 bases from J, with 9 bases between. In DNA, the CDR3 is TGTGCCAGCAGTTTCGGGGCAAATGGAAACACCATATATTTT. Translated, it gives CASSFGANGNTIYF.

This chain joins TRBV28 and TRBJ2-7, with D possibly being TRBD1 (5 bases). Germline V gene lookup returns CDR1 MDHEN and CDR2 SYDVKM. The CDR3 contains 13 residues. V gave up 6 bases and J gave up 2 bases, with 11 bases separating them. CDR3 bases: TGTGCCAGCAGCTCACCAGGGCCCTACGAGCAGTACTTC. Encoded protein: CASSSPGPYEQYF.

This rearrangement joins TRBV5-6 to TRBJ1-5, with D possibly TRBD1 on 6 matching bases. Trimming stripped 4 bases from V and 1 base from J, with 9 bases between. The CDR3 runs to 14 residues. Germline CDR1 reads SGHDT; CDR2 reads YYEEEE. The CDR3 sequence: CASSDTGSNQPQHF. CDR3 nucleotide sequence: TGTGCCAGCAGCGACACAGGGAGCAATCAGCCCCAGCATTTT.